The present T cell receptor (beta chain) was sequenced within a study of OX40 agonist ivuxolimab in advanced cancers. The method was immunoSEQ multiplex PCR; TCRdb's version includes in-frame clones alone and lacks a portion of them. In the table there are around 45,000 clones, about 88% of which are singletons. The CDR3 length is 16 residues. V shed 0 bases, J shed 5 bases, and the junction held 8 bases outside the gene matches. Per germline, CDR1 MGHRA and CDR2 YSYEKL. This TCR came from an adult with an advanced solid tumor such as melanoma, head and neck, liver or kidney cancer. Source: CD4+ or CD8+ T cells sorted from blood, taken in a trial of the OX40 agonist ivuxolimab. This sequence joins TRBV4-1 and TRBJ2-5; the match to TRBD2 covers 8 bases. The CDR3 sequence is CASSQEDGRAQETQYF. The CDR3 DNA sequence: TGCGCCAGCAGCCAAGAGGACGGGAGGGCCCAGGAGACCCAGTACTTC.